Shown below are 8 T cell receptor beta chains from a single sample sequenced in a study of STAT5B mutations in CD4+ large granular lymphocyte leukemia. Sequencing used immunoSEQ multiplex PCR; TCRdb keeps in-frame clones, though not all of them. The sample contains about 40,000 clones, about 88% of which appear only once. The sequencing sample was made of CD4+ T cells from blood buffy coats. These receptors were taken from a human donor in good health.

The V call is TRBV2, the J call TRBJ2-6; tentative D call: TRBD1 (6 bases). Germline CDR1 and CDR2: SNHLY and FYNNEI. There are 16 residues in the CDR3. The V end lost 2 bases, the J end lost 0 bases, and 8 bases lay between the germline ends. The CDR3 DNA reads TGTGCCAGCAGTGAACAGGGGAGCTCTGGGGCCAACGTCCTGACTTTC. Translation: CASSEQGSSGANVLTF.

The chain carries TRBV6-1 and TRBJ1-1; the D gene is possibly TRBD1 (5 bases). Germline CDR1 and CDR2: MNHNS and SASEGT. This CDR3 has 14 residues. V was cut by 8 bases and J by 1 base, with 14 bases left in between. This CDR3 is CASALSQGNTEAFF. In DNA, the CDR3 is TGTGCCAGCGCCCTAAGTCAGGGGAACACTGAAGCTTTCTTT.

The V gene is TRBV5-1, the J gene TRBJ2-5, with 8 bases identical to TRBD1. The CDR3 contains 16 residues. After removal of 3 bases from V and 1 base from J, the junction contained 8 bases not matched to a gene. CDR1 is SGHRS, CDR2 YFSETQ, per germline. CDR3 protein: CASSWADRGRQETQYF. DNA of the CDR3: TGCGCCAGCAGCTGGGCCGACAGGGGCCGCCAAGAGACCCAGTACTTC.

The V call is TRBV18, the J call TRBJ2-7, with TRBD1 as a possible D gene (5 bases). V was cut by 3 bases and J by 5 bases, with 14 bases left in between. The CDR3 contains 14 residues. Germline CDR1 KGHSH, CDR2 LQKENI. The CDR3 reads CASSPNQGRNEQYF. CDR3 nucleotide sequence: TGTGCCAGCTCACCGAATCAGGGTCGGAACGAGCAGTACTTC.

The chain links TRBV7-3 to TRBJ2-3; D might be TRBD1 or TRBD2, each matching 5 bases. The length of the CDR3 is 16 residues. The germline V gene encodes CDR1 SGHTA and CDR2 FQGTGA. The germline V and J ends were trimmed by 0 bases and 6 bases, with 16 bases remaining between them. DNA of the CDR3: TGTGCCAGCAGCTTAACGGCCCGGGAAGCAGGGGATACGCAGTATTTT. Translation gives CASSLTAREAGDTQYF.

The chain combines TRBV5-4 with TRBJ1-1; possibly TRBD1 for D (6 bases). The CDR3 runs to 15 residues. Trimming removed 4 bases at V and 0 bases at J, with 13 bases between. Germline-derived CDR1 and CDR2 are SGHNT and YYREEE (reference sequence). DNA for the CDR3: TGTGCCAGCAGCGCGAATCAGGGGATGAACACTGAAGCTTTCTTT. Protein product: CASSANQGMNTEAFF.

The rearrangement joins TRBV15 to TRBJ1-2; D gene ambiguous. V lost 0 bases and J 4 bases, leaving 15 bases between the germline ends. The CDR3 totals 16 residues. Germline V gene lookup returns CDR1 LNHNV and CDR2 YYDKDF (reference sequence). Here the CDR3 DNA reads TGTGCCACCAGCAGAGATGGGGAAGGTCCATTCTATGGCTACACCTTC. Encoded protein: CATSRDGEGPFYGYTF. The full variable domain, in which reference TRBV15 and TRBJ1-2 provide the parts outside the CDR3, is DAMVIQNPRYQVTQFGKPVTLSCSQTLNHNVMYWYQQKSSQAPKLLFHYYDKDFNNEADTPDNFQSRRPNTSFCFLDIRSPGLGDTAMYLCATSRDGEGPFYGYTFGSGTRLTVV.

The genes are TRBV6-5 and TRBJ2-7; tentatively, D is TRBD1 or TRBD2 (5 bases each). CDR3 length: 13 amino acids. V was shortened by 7 bases and J by 3 bases, with 13 bases between the two germline ends. CDR1 and CDR2 from the germline V gene are MNHEY and SVGAGI. The CDR3 DNA follows: TGTGCCAGCACCGACACAGGAGGCTACGAGCAGTACTTC. It translates to CASTDTGGYEQYF.